Shown below are 32 T cell receptor beta chains from a single sample sequenced in a study of regulatory T cells in long-lasting Graves disease. Described time point: newly diagnosed GD, antithyroid drugs for less than 3 months. Following extraction of RNA from PBMCs, that RNA was used to make the TCR library. Sequencing libraries for TCR beta were prepared with iRepertoire HTBI primers and Arm-PCR of CDR3 regions. TCRdb re-derived calls from the multiplex PCR reads in MiXCR, one entry per CDR3 protein. Among a few hundred thousand distinct CDR3 sequences listed, roughly 15% were seen once. The data were also submitted as part of a second study, on T cells in Graves' hyperthyroidism and ophthalmopathy.

The source was peripheral blood mononuclear cells (PBMCs), collected at new diagnosis, from a patient treated with antithyroid drugs. The receptors stem from a woman aged 50 to 60 with Graves disease.

This clonotype was counted ten times or more. The chain couples TRBV6-1 to TRBJ2-2, with TRBD1 as a possible D gene (6 bases). CDR3 length: 13 residues. The germline gives CDR1 MNHNS, CDR2 SASEGT. The V end was cut by 4 bases, the J end by 6 bases, with 9 bases between. In nucleotides, the CDR3 is TGTGCCAGCAGTGGACAGGTTCCCGGGGAGCTGTTTTTT. Protein sequence: CASSGQVPGELFF.

This clonotype appeared a few times. Since the CDR3 does not end with the conserved phenylalanine or tryptophan, this likely comes from a read error. The V call is TRBV5-1, the J call TRBJ2-5, with 7 bases aligning to TRBD2. The germline V gene encodes CDR1 SGHRS and CDR2 YFSETQ. CDR3 length: 17 amino acids. V lost 0 bases and J lost 5; bases outside the gene matches: 13. The CDR3 DNA follows: TGCGCCAGCAGCTTGGCCTCGGGGGGTAACAAAGTGGAGACCCAGTACTCC. Residues: CASSLASGGNKVETQYS.

This clonotype was seen many times. The V gene is TRBV7-9, the J gene TRBJ1-6, with D tentatively TRBD1 (5 bases). Deletions cut 1 base from V and 8 bases from J, with 9 bases between. CDR3 size: 14 residues. The germline V gene encodes CDR1 SEHNR and CDR2 FQNEAQ (reference sequence). The CDR3 nucleotides are TGTGCCAGCAGCTTAGGGACATCTTATTCACCCCTCCACTTT. Its protein product is CASSLGTSYSPLHF.

In this sample, this clonotype turned up many times. The V gene is TRBV6-1, the J gene TRBJ1-6, with unresolved D. The CDR3 contains 17 residues. V gave up 4 bases and J gave up 5 bases, with 18 bases separating them. CDR1 is MNHNS and CDR2 is SASEGT in the germline V gene. The CDR3 sequence: CASSVRLGLTDNSPLHF. In DNA form, the CDR3 reads TGTGCCAGCAGTGTTCGTTTAGGCCTGACGGATAATTCACCCCTCCACTTT.

This clonotype showed up just a few times. The chain carries TRBV6-2 or TRBV6-3 and TRBJ2-2; TRBD1 matches at 11 bases. Germline V gives CDR1 MNHEY, CDR2 SVGEGT. The ends lost 5 bases at V and 5 bases at J; junction bases unmatched: 7. The CDR3 has 16 residues. The CDR3 DNA is TGTGCCAGCAGTGAAGGGACAGGGGGTGGTACCGGGGAGCTGTTTTTT. Translating it yields CASSEGTGGGTGELFF.

This clonotype came up many times. This sequence joins TRBV7-2 and TRBJ2-1, with a possible D match to TRBD2 (6 bases). The CDR3 has 12 amino acids. The V end lost 5 bases, the J end lost 12 bases, and 14 bases lay between the germline ends. Per the germline V gene, CDR1 is SGHTA and CDR2 is FQGNSA. The CDR3 spells CASSGFRGGQFF. The CDR3 nucleotides are TGTGCCAGCAGCGGCTTCCGGGGAGGGCAGTTCTTC.

Only a few counts were recorded for this clonotype. DNA of the CDR3: TGTGCCAGCAGCTCGTTGGGGGGGACTAGCGGACAAGAGACCCAGTACTTC. Translated, it gives CASSSLGGTSGQETQYF. V is TRBV7-3 and J is TRBJ2-5; 11 positions agree with TRBD2. In germline, CDR1 is SGHTA, CDR2 FQGTGA. V lost 4 bases, J lost 2 bases, and 9 bases stayed unmatched. The CDR3 totals 17 residues. The whole variable domain, filled in from reference TRBV7-3 and TRBJ2-5, reads GAGVSQTPSNKVTEKGKYVELRCDPISGHTALYWYRQSLGQGPEFLIYFQGTGAADDSGLPNDRFFAVRPEGSVSTLKIQRTERGDSAVYLCASSSLGGTSGQETQYFGPGTRLLVL.

There are a few counts of this clonotype. A much larger clone differs by one base, so this may be a read error. The genes are TRBV7-3 and TRBJ2-7; 7 bases are a match to TRBD1. Germline V gene sequence: CDR1 SGHTA, CDR2 FQGTGA. The CDR3 runs 15 residues. The chain's CDR3 is CASSEITGASDEQYF. In DNA form, the CDR3 reads TGTGCCAGCAGCGAAATTACAGGGGCCTCCGACGAGCAGTACTTC.

The V call is TRBV10-3, the J call TRBJ2-7; 8 bases agree with TRBD1. After removal of 2 bases from V and 2 bases from J, the junction contained 2 bases not matched to a gene. The germline V gene encodes CDR1 ENHRY and CDR2 SYGVKD. This CDR3 is 14 amino acids long. The CDR3 DNA is TGTGCCATCAGTGAGACAGGGGGTCCCTACGAGCAGTACTTC. The encoded protein is CAISETGGPYEQYF.

This clonotype was seen at least ten times. The rearrangement uses TRBV28 and TRBJ2-7; D is uncertain. Germline V gene sequence: CDR1 MDHEN, CDR2 SYDVKM. V was shortened by 3 bases and J by 1 base, with 10 bases between the two germline ends. The length of the CDR3 is 14 residues. CDR3 nucleotides: TGTGCCAGCAGTTTTCAGGACCGATCCTACGAGCAGTACTTC. As protein: CASSFQDRSYEQYF.

This clonotype was detected ten times or more. The chain carries TRBV2 and TRBJ2-7; D ambiguous. From germline, CDR1 is SNHLY and CDR2 FYNNEI. The V and J ends lost 0 bases and 3 bases respectively, with 0 bases between them. CDR3 size: 11 residues. The CDR3 DNA reads TGTGCCAGCAGTGAAGCCTACGAGCAGTACTTC. It translates to CASSEAYEQYF.

At least ten counts were recorded for this clonotype. The chain has TRBV28 and TRBJ2-3, with TRBD2 matching over 13 bases. From germline, CDR1 is MDHEN and CDR2 SYDVKM. The CDR3 loop spans 14 amino acids. J lost 9 bases, V lost 5 bases, and 5 bases had no gene match. The CDR3 region is CASSPGLAGRTQYF. CDR3 sequence (DNA): TGTGCCAGCAGTCCGGGACTAGCGGGAAGAACGCAGTATTTT.

The gene calls are TRBV25-1 and TRBJ1-1, with D tentatively TRBD1 (5 bases). The germline V gene has CDR1 MGHDK and CDR2 SYGVNS. This CDR3 region has 13 residues. Trimming stripped 5 bases from V and 7 bases from J, with 14 bases between. In DNA form, the CDR3 reads TGTGCCAGCAGTACCCCGGGGCAGGGTGAAGCTTTCTTT. Translating gives CASSTPGQGEAFF. Filled out from reference TRBV25-1 and TRBJ1-1, the complete variable domain reads EADIYQTPRYLVIGTGKKITLECSQTMGHDKMYWYQQDPGMELHLIHYSYGVNSTEKGDLSSESTVSRIRTEHFPLTLESARPSHTSQYLCASSTPGQGEAFFGQGTRLTVV.

The sample holds many counts of this clonotype. The J gene is TRBJ1-1, the V gene TRBV3-1; D is ambiguous. The CDR3 loop spans 17 amino acids. Germline assignment: CDR1 LGHDT and CDR2 YNNKEL (reference sequence). V lost 0 bases and J lost 5, with 19 bases in between. The CDR3 sequence: CASSQDHSGDLWTEAFF. The DNA of the CDR3 is TGTGCCAGCAGCCAAGATCATTCAGGAGATTTGTGGACTGAAGCTTTCTTT.

This clonotype was detected ten times or more. The DNA of the CDR3 is TGTGCCTGGAGTGTACCCAATCAGCCCCAGCATTTT. Amino acids: CAWSVPNQPQHF. The rearrangement joins TRBV30 to TRBJ1-5; the D is unclear. Germline CDR1 is GTSNPN and CDR2 is SVGIG (reference sequence). The CDR3 sequence is 12 residues long. Trimming left V 0 bases short and J 3 bases short, with 3 bases between.

This clonotype was found many times. This chain connects TRBV28 to TRBJ2-2; D gene uncertain. There are 17 residues in the CDR3. In germline, CDR1 is MDHEN, CDR2 SYDVKM. With 4 bases removed from V and 5 bases from J, the gap between germline ends came to 20 bases. This chain's CDR3 is CASSSPPGNTGTGELFF. The CDR3 region has the DNA TGTGCCAGCAGTTCCCCCCCAGGAAATACCGGGACCGGGGAGCTGTTTTTT. The variable domain in full, completed from reference TRBV28 and TRBJ2-2, reads DVKVTQSSRYLVKRTGEKVFLECVQDMDHENMFWYRQDPGLGLRLIYFSYDVKMKEKGDIPEGYSVSREKKERFSLILESASTNQTSMYLCASSSPPGNTGTGELFFGEGSRLTVL.

This clonotype came up many times. V is TRBV24-1 and J is TRBJ2-3; D is uncertain. Germline CDR1 is KGHDR and CDR2 is SFDVKD. The CDR3 is 14 residues long. V was cut by 4 bases and J by 4 bases, with 11 bases left in between. The CDR3 bases are TGTGCCACCAGTGACCAGGAAAGGCCAGATACGCAGTATTTT. This translates into CATSDQERPDTQYF.

Ten or more counts support this clonotype. The chain joins TRBV27 to TRBJ2-2, with TRBD1 matching over 10 bases. CDR3 length equals 16 residues. The V and J ends lost 6 bases and 5 bases, in that order; junction bases with no gene match: 9. CDR1 and CDR2 from the germline V gene are MNHEY and SMNVEV (reference sequence). In nucleotides, the CDR3 is TGTGCCAGCAGCCATACCGGGACAGGGGTAACCGGGGAGCTGTTTTTT. Translated, it gives CASSHTGTGVTGELFF.

This clonotype was found many times. DNA for the CDR3: TGTGCCAGCAGCCTCTCGGGGCACCCGATCGAGCAGTACTTC. Translated, it gives CASSLSGHPIEQYF. The chain links TRBV7-9 to TRBJ2-7; the D gene could be TRBD1 or TRBD2 (5 bases each). Trimming removed 5 bases at V and 6 bases at J, with 17 bases between. Per the germline V gene, CDR1 is SEHNR and CDR2 is FQNEAQ (reference sequence). The CDR3 contains 14 residues.

This clonotype has a count of ten or more. This rearrangement joins TRBV28 to TRBJ2-1, with D perhaps matching TRBD1 (7 bases). This CDR3 has 13 residues. Germline loops: CDR1 MDHEN, CDR2 SYDVKM. Trimming pared 7 bases from V and 8 bases from J, leaving 15 bases between. CDR3 protein: CASNGRGVHEQFF. In DNA form, the CDR3 reads TGTGCCAGCAACGGCAGGGGGGTACATGAGCAGTTCTTC.

This clonotype was observed a few times. This likely stems from a read error, as it lies one base from a far larger clone. The conserved phenylalanine or tryptophan normally closing the CDR3 is absent here, so this likely arose from a read error. This chain links TRBV27 with TRBJ1-1, with D perhaps matching TRBD1 (5 bases). V lost 6 bases and J lost 3, with 20 bases in between. This CDR3 has 16 residues. CDR1 and CDR2 from the germline V gene are MNHEY and SMNVEV (reference sequence). In DNA, the CDR3 is TGTGCCAGCAGCTTGGGGGGGAGTTTGGGTGACACTGAAGCTTTCCTT. Its protein product is CASSLGGSLGDTEAFL.

This clonotype was observed many times. V usage is TRBV6-1 and J usage is TRBJ1-1; D might be TRBD1 (5 bases). The CDR3 length is 14 residues. V gave up 4 bases and J gave up 7 bases, with 16 bases separating them. CDR1 and CDR2 from the germline V gene are MNHNS and SASEGT. The CDR3 DNA is TGTGCCAGCAGTGTGGGACGGCAGAGTGGTGAAGCTTTCTTT. Protein: CASSVGRQSGEAFF.

V is TRBV2 and J is TRBJ2-5; 7 bases are shared with TRBD1. The CDR3 runs 13 residues. V lost 9 bases and J lost 2; bases outside the gene matches: 6. Germline assignment: CDR1 SNHLY and CDR2 FYNNEI. In nucleotides, the CDR3 is TGTGCCAGGGACAGGTCCGATCAAGAGACCCAGTACTTC. Amino acid sequence: CARDRSDQETQYF. Using reference TRBV2 and TRBJ2-5 for the parts outside the CDR3, the full variable domain is EPEVTQTPSHQVTQMGQEVILRCVPISNHLYFYWYRQILGQKVEFLVSFYNNEISEKSEIFDDQFSVERPDGSNFTLKIRSTKLEDSAMYFCARDRSDQETQYFGPGTRLLVL.

The chain joins TRBV4-1 to TRBJ2-1; D is unresolved. Germline V gene data show CDR1 as MGHRA and CDR2 as YSYEKL. The CDR3 runs 16 residues. The ends were cut back, 0 bases at V and 4 bases at J, with 13 bases in the middle. The CDR3 loop is CASSQDFVTPYNEQFF. In DNA, the CDR3 is TGCGCCAGCAGCCAAGATTTTGTGACCCCGTACAATGAGCAGTTCTTC.

This clonotype was detected ten times or more. This sequence joins TRBV20-1 and TRBJ1-5; no firm D call. The CDR3 loop spans 13 amino acids. Germline lookup yields CDR1 DFQATT and CDR2 SNEGSKA (reference sequence). The ends were cut back, 2 bases at V and 5 bases at J, with 10 bases in the middle. The CDR3 region is CSARREGDQPQHF. CDR3 nucleotide sequence: TGCAGTGCTAGACGCGAGGGCGATCAGCCCCAGCATTTT.

This clonotype has more than one count but fewer than ten. The rearrangement uses TRBV28 and TRBJ1-2, with 9 bases matching TRBD1. The germline CDR1 and CDR2 sequences are MDHEN and SYDVKM. The CDR3 spans 16 residues. The V gene end was trimmed by 5 bases and the J gene end by 7 bases; junction bases not matched to a gene: 14. The CDR3 sequence: CASSISTGGFSSGYTF. The CDR3 DNA sequence: TGTGCCAGCAGTATATCTACAGGGGGCTTTTCAAGTGGCTACACCTTC.

This clonotype showed up many times. The chain joins TRBV6-1 to TRBJ2-1, with D unclear. Germline V gene lookup returns CDR1 MNHNS and CDR2 SASEGT. This CDR3 comprises 15 residues. Trimming shortened V by 8 bases and J by 3 bases, and 17 bases separated the two germline ends. CDR3 DNA: TGTGCCAGCGGGGTCGGGTGGCAGATCTACAATGAGCAGTTCTTC. It translates to CASGVGWQIYNEQFF.

The rearrangement joins TRBV29-1 to TRBJ2-3, with TRBD1 matching 7 bases. Unmatched junction bases numbered 13, after V lost 8 bases and J lost 5 bases. This CDR3 is built from 14 residues. CDR1 is SQVTM and CDR2 is ANQGSEA in the germline V gene. This chain's CDR3 is CSIESRGLKDTQYF. In DNA, the CDR3 is TGCAGCATAGAGTCCAGGGGGTTGAAAGATACGCAGTATTTT.

This clonotype was detected many times. The chain combines TRBV6-1 with TRBJ2-2, with TRBD1 as a possible D gene (7 bases). CDR1 MNHNS and CDR2 SASEGT come from the germline V gene. V was cut by 7 bases and J by 7 bases, with 16 bases left in between. There are 14 residues in the CDR3. The DNA for the CDR3 is TGTGCCAGCACCCCCAGGGGGGCCGACGGGGAGCTGTTTTTT. Translation: CASTPRGADGELFF.

In this sample, this clonotype turned up a few times. A much bigger clone sits one base away, suggesting this may be a read error. This chain joins TRBV12-3 or TRBV12-4 and TRBJ2-4; the D is unclear. The CDR3 totals 17 residues. V dropped 7 bases and J dropped 0 bases, with 19 bases sitting between them. The chain's CDR3 is CASNDRIEKLAKNIQYF. CDR3 bases: TGTGCCAGCAACGATCGGATAGAGAAGTTAGCCAAAAACATTCAGTACTTC.

This clonotype was counted ten times or more. The chain has TRBV27 and TRBJ1-3; D ambiguous. The V and J ends lost 1 base and 1 base respectively, with 8 bases between them. The CDR3 length is 15 residues. Looked up from germline, CDR1 is MNHEY and CDR2 is SMNVEV (reference sequence). CDR3 sequence reads: CASSLYALSGNTIYF. The DNA for the CDR3 is TGTGCCAGCAGTTTATATGCTCTATCTGGAAACACCATATATTTT.

This clonotype was observed a few times. The germline gene is not matched at one end of the junction; a read error may be the cause. The chain combines TRBV5-1 with TRBJ1-6; D is unclear. The germline V gene encodes CDR1 SGHRS and CDR2 YFSETQ. The length of the CDR3 is 15 residues. The CDR3 coding sequence is TGCGCCGGCAGCTTAACTTTTACACATAATTCACCCCTCCACTTT. Protein sequence: CAGSLTFTHNSPLHF.